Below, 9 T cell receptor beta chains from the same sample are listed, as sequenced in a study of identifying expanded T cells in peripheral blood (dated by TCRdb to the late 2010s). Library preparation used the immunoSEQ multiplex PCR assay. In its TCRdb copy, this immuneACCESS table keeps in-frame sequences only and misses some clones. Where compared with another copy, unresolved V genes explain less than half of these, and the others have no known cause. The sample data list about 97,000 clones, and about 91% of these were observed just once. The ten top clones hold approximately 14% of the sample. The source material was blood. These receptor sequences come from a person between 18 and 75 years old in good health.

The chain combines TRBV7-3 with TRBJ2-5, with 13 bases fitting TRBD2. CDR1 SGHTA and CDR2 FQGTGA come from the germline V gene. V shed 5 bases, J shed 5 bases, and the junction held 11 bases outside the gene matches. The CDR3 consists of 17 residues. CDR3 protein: CASSPTSGGAAQETQYF. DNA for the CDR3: TGTGCCAGCAGCCCCACTAGCGGGGGGGCCGCGCAGGAGACCCAGTACTTC. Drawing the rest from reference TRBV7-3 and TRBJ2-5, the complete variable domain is GAGVSQTPSNKVTEKGKYVELRCDPISGHTALYWYRQSLGQGPEFLIYFQGTGAADDSGLPNDRFFAVRPEGSVSTLKIQRTERGDSAVYLCASSPTSGGAAQETQYFGPGTRLLVL.

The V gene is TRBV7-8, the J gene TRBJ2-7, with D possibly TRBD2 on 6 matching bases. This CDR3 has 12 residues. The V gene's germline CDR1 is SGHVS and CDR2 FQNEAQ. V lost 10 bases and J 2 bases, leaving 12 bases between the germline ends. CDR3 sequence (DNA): TGTGCCACCAGGGACTTAGCCTACGAGCAGTACTTC. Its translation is CATRDLAYEQYF.

CDR3 nucleotide sequence: TGTGCCAGCAACCTCGACGGTTTTAAGCAGTTCTTC. Translating it yields CASNLDGFKQFF. The chain is built from TRBV6-6 and TRBJ2-1, with no clear D. Trimming removed 7 bases at V and 11 bases at J, with 15 bases between. The CDR3 extends over 12 amino acids. CDR1 is MNHNY, CDR2 SVGAGI, per germline (reference sequence).

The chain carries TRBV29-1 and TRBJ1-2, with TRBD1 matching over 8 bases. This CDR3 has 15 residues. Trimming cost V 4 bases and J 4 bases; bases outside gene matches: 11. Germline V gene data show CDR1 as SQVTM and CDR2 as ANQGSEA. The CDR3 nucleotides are TGCAGCGTTGGGGGTGACAGGGGAAGTACCTATGGCTACACCTTC. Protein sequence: CSVGGDRGSTYGYTF.

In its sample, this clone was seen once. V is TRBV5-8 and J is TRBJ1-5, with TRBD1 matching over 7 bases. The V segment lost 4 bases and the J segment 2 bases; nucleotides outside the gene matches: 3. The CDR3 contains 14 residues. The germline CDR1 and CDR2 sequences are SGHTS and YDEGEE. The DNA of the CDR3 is TGTGCCAGCAGCGGTGGACAGGGCAATCAGCCCCAGCATTTT. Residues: CASSGGQGNQPQHF.

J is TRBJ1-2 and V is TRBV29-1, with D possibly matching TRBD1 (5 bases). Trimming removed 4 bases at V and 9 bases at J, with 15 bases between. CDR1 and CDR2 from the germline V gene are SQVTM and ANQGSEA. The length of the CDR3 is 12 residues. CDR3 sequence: CSVAPQGHSYTF. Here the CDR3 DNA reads TGCAGCGTTGCCCCACAAGGACATAGCTACACCTTC.

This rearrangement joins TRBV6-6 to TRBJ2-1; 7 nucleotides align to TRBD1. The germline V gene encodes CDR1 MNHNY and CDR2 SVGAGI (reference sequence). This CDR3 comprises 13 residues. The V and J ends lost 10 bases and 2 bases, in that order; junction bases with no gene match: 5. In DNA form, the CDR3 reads TGTGCCACCAGGGACAGAACCTACAATGAGCAGTTCTTC. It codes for CATRDRTYNEQFF.

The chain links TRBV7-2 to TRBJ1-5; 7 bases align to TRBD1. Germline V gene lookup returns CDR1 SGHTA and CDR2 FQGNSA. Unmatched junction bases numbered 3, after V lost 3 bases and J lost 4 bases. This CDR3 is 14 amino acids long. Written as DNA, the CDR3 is TGTGCCAGCAGCTTGGACAGGATTAATCAGCCCCAGCATTTT. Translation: CASSLDRINQPQHF.

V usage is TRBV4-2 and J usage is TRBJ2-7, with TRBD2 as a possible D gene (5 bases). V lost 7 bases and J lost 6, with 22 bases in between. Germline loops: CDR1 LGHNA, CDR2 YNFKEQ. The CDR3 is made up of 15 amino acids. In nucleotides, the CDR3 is TGTGCCAGCATCGACTACAATCTAGTGAGGTGCGAGCAGTACTTC. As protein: CASIDYNLVRCEQYF.